This is a list of T cell receptor beta chains from one sample in a study of control samples from healthy donors and cancer patients. Repertoires were generated with immunoSEQ multiplex PCR, while TCRdb's copy carries only in-frame clones and drops some. This sample has around 150,000 clones, with roughly 94% found just once. Sequenced: PBMCs. The source is a man aged 60-69 years with colorectal cancer. Both conserved end residues are part of each CDR3. A D gene is named only where the DNA matches it firmly. Size is omitted from some rows. Given values are once, few, many or a class for expanded clones.

D	size	J	V	CDR3	DNA
TRBD1	once	TRBJ1-1	TRBV27	CASSSSTGVIKAFF	TGTGCCAGCAGTTCGTCGACAGGGGTAATTAAAGCTTTCTTT
-	-	TRBJ2-5	TRBV9	CASSRRADQETQYF	TGTGCCAGCAGCCGCCGAGCGGATCAAGAGACCCAGTACTTC
TRBD1	-	TRBJ2-3	TRBV27	CASRTGTGGTDTQYF	TGTGCCAGCAGAACCGGGACAGGGGGGACAGATACGCAGTATTTT
-	-	TRBJ2-7	TRBV19	CASSQGFGNEQYF	TGTGCCAGTAGTCAGGGGTTCGGGAACGAGCAGTACTTC
TRBD1	-	TRBJ1-3	TRBV5-1	CASSLAGTGINTIYF	TGCGCCAGCAGCTTGGCCGGGACAGGGATAAACACCATATATTTT
-	-	TRBJ2-3	TRBV21-1	CASSGRNRDRWSDTQYF	TGTGCCAGCAGCGGACGAAACCGGGACAGGTGGTCAGATACGCAGTATTTT
-	-	TRBJ2-2	TRBV12-3/TRBV12-4	CASSTRRTGELFF	TGTGCCAGCAGTACAAGACGCACCGGGGAGCTGTTTTTT
-	-	TRBJ1-1	TRBV5-6	CASSRRLGDFF	TGTGCCAGCAGCCGTAGACTGGGGGATTTTTTT
-	-	TRBJ1-6	TRBV9	CASSVRGENSPLHF	TGTGCCAGCAGCGTTAGGGGGGAGAATTCACCCCTCCACTTT
TRBD1	-	TRBJ1-1	TRBV30	CAWSQDRAPEAFF	TGTGCCTGGAGTCAAGACAGGGCGCCTGAAGCTTTCTTT
TRBD1	-	TRBJ1-1	TRBV11-2	CASSLYRGTEAFF	TGTGCCAGCAGCTTATACAGGGGAACTGAAGCTTTCTTT
-	-	TRBJ2-5	TRBV18	CASSLGQQETQYF	TGTGCCAGCTCACTTGGACAGCAAGAGACCCAGTACTTC
TRBD1	-	TRBJ1-5	TRBV18	CASSPPGQGEHQPQHF	TGTGCCAGCTCACCACCGGGACAGGGTGAACATCAGCCCCAGCATTTT
-	-	TRBJ1-2	TRBV19	CASSISGSNYGYTF	TGTGCCAGTAGTATTTCAGGGTCTAACTATGGCTACACCTTC
TRBD1	-	TRBJ1-1	TRBV7-9	CASRLTGTGRTEAFF	TGTGCCAGCAGACTAACCGGGACAGGGCGCACTGAAGCTTTCTTT
TRBD1	-	TRBJ2-2	TRBV7-8	CASSAHGDRDTGELFF	TGTGCCAGCAGCGCACATGGGGACAGGGACACCGGGGAGCTGTTTTTT
TRBD2	-	TRBJ2-1	TRBV4-1	CASSQAGGPYNEQFF	TGCGCCAGCAGCCAAGCGGGGGGGCCTTACAATGAGCAGTTCTTC
-	-	TRBJ1-1	TRBV30	CAWTEGGNTEAFF	TGTGCCTGGACCGAGGGGGGGAACACTGAAGCTTTCTTT
-	-	TRBJ1-2	TRBV5-6	CASSLEQINYGYTF	TGTGCCAGCAGCTTGGAGCAGATTAACTATGGCTACACCTTC
TRBD1	-	TRBJ2-2	TRBV19	CASSIVGQGANTGELFF	TGTGCCAGTAGTATAGTAGGGCAGGGGGCGAACACCGGGGAGCTGTTTTTT
-	-	TRBJ1-4	TRBV6-5	CASSGQPSTNEKLFF	TGTGCCAGCAGCGGACAGCCATCAACTAATGAAAAACTGTTTTTT
-	-	TRBJ1-2	TRBV21-1	CASSKYELDYGYTF	TGTGCCAGCAGCAAGTATGAGTTGGACTATGGCTACACCTTC
-	-	TRBJ2-5	TRBV4-2	CASSQAPSAQKQETQYF	TGTGCCAGCAGCCAAGCCCCTTCTGCACAGAAACAAGAGACCCAGTACTTC
-	-	TRBJ1-2	TRBV19	CASVDRLAYTF	TGTGCCAGTGTTGACAGGTTAGCCTACACCTTC
-	-	TRBJ1-1	TRBV15	CATSSGPAAEAFF	TGTGCCACCAGCTCCGGACCGGCGGCTGAAGCTTTCTTT
TRBD1	-	TRBJ1-1	TRBV12-3/TRBV12-4	CATLDRMNTEAFF	TGTGCCACTCTGGACAGGATGAACACTGAAGCTTTCTTT
TRBD1	-	TRBJ1-2	TRBV29-1	CSVEGGWTGGGYGYTF	TGCAGCGTTGAGGGCGGGTGGACAGGGGGTGGTTATGGCTACACCTTC
-	-	TRBJ1-2	TRBV29-1	CSVSEGGDYGYTF	TGCAGCGTTTCAGAGGGCGGAGACTATGGCTACACCTTC
-	-	TRBJ2-7	TRBV5-6	CASSSREPEQYF	TGTGCCAGCAGCTCCAGGGAACCCGAGCAGTACTTC
-	-	TRBJ1-4	TRBV24-1	CATSDSTGTSHEKLFF	TGTGCCACCAGTGATTCTACCGGGACAAGTCATGAAAAACTGTTTTTT
-	few	TRBJ1-5	TRBV10-3	CAISDKFQGSDQPQHF	TGTGCCATCAGTGATAAATTTCAGGGGTCGGATCAGCCCCAGCATTTT
-	-	TRBJ2-7	TRBV6-5	CASSYSRGPYEQYF	TGTGCCAGCAGTTACTCACGGGGGCCCTACGAGCAGTACTTC
-	-	TRBJ2-7	TRBV12-3/TRBV12-4	CASSGYSYEQYF	TGTGCCAGCAGTGGATATTCCTACGAGCAGTACTTC
-	-	TRBJ1-3	TRBV7-6	CASSLATAVSGNTIYF	TGTGCCAGCAGCTTAGCGACCGCCGTCTCTGGAAACACCATATATTTT
TRBD2	-	TRBJ2-5	TRBV18	CASSPSASGVQETQYF	TGTGCCAGCTCACCATCAGCTAGCGGCGTTCAAGAGACCCAGTACTTC
-	-	TRBJ2-7	TRBV27	CASSLSQLYEQYF	TGTGCCAGCAGTTTAAGCCAACTCTACGAGCAGTACTTC
-	-	TRBJ2-7	TRBV6-2/TRBV6-3	CASSYSPGSSYEQYF	TGTGCCAGCAGTTACTCCCCGGGGAGTTCCTACGAGCAGTACTTC
-	-	TRBJ2-2	TRBV18	CASSPLQAWNTGELFF	TGTGCCAGCTCACCACTTCAGGCTTGGAACACCGGGGAGCTGTTTTTT
-	-	TRBJ1-1	TRBV5-1	CASSLSHVNTEAFF	TGCGCCAGCAGCTTATCCCACGTGAACACTGAAGCTTTCTTT
-	-	TRBJ2-7	TRBV28	CASRLDSFPTYEQYF	TGTGCCAGCAGGTTGGACAGTTTTCCTACCTACGAGCAGTACTTC
TRBD1	-	TRBJ1-2	TRBV30	CAWRIRDRDQNGYTF	TGTGCCTGGAGAATCCGGGACAGGGATCAGAATGGCTACACCTTC
-	-	TRBJ1-5	TRBV6-1	CASSESAGTSYQPQHF	TGTGCCAGCAGTGAAAGCGCGGGTACCTCGTATCAGCCCCAGCATTTT